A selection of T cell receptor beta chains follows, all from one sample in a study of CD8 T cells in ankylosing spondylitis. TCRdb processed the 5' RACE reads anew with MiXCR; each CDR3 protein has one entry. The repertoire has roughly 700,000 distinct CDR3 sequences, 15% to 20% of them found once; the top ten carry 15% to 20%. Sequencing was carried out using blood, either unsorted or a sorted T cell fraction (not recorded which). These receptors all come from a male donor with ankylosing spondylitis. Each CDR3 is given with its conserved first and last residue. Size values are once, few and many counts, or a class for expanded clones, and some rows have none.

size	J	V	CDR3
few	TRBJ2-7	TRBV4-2	CASSPAGLSNIEQYF
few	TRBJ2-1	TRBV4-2	CASSQDWGLASLDEQFF
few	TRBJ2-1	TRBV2	CASGFNEQFF
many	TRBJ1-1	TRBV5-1	CASSTQGMNTEAFF
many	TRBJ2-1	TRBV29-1	CSVEEDREPREQFF
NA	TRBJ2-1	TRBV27	CASSFGTQQFF
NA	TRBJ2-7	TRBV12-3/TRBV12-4	CASRSGLALSYEQYF
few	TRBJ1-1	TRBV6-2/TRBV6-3	CASRTRGGGTEAFF
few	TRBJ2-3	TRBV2	CASSIRSEDTQYF
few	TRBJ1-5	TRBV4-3	CASSQMYRDQPQHF
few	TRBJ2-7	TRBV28	CASSFGPGLGAISYEQYF
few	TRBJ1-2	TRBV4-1	CASSQEDQLYGYTF
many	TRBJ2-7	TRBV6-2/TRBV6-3	CASRGTSSYEQYF
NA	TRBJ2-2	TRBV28	CASVRQGDTGELFF
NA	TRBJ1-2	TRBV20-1	CSAGLDGYTF
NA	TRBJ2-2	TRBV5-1	CASSLDGSYTGELFF
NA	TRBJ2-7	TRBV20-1	CSALTHTGEQYF
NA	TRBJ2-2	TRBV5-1	CASRDIKGGAGELFF
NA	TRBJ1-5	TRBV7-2	CASSLDRANQPQHF
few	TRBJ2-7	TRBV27	CASRKGDRGVFTTYEQYF
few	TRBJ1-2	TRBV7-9	CASSLQAYGYTF
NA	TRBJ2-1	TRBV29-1	CSVGGGQGKDNEQFF
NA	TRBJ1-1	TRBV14	CASSQGQGLTGAEAFF
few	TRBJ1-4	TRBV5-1	CASSLEDGLDEKLFF
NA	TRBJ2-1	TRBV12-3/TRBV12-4	CASSRLSSYNEQFF
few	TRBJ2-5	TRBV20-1	CSALERQETQYF
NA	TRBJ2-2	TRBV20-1	CSAREWEDYTGELFF
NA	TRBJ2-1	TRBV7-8	CASSPWAGSYNEQFF
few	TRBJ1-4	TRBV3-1	CASSQEGGGSELFF
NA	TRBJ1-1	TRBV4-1	CASSQGPGTAEAFF
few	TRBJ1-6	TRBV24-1	CAAHRESLSSYNSPLHF
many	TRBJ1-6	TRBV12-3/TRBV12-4	CASSLAGTGGNSPLHF
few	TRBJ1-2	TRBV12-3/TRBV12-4	CASNTGGPYGYTF
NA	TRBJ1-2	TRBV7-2	CASSLVQDYGYTF
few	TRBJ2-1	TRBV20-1	CSARDFGSYNEQFF
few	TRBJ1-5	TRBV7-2	CASSTNLVQPQHF
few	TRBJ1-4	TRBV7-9	CASSRDSGGEKLFF
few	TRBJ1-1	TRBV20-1	CSARDYRVGNTEAFF
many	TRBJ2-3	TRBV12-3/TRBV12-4	CASSLAGGDTQYF
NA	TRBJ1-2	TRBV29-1	CSVVIGALSGGYTF
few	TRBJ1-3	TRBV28	CASSLQAGNTIYF
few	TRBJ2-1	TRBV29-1	CSVEDLSASSYNEQFF
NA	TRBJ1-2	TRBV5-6	CASSSGQAPTPYGYTF
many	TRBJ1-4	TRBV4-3	CASSQERRPNEKLFF